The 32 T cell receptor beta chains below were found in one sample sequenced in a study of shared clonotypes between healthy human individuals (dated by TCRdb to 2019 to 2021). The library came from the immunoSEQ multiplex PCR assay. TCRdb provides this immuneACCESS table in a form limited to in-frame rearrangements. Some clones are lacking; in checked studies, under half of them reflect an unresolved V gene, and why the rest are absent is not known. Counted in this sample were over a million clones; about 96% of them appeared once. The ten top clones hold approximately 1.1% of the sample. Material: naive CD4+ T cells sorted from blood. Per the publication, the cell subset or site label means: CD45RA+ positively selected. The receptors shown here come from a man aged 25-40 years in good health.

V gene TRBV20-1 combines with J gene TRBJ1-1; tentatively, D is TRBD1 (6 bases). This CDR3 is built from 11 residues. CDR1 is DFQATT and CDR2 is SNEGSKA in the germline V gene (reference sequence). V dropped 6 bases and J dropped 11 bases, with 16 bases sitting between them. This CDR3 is CSAGRQAAAFF. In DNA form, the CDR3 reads TGCAGTGCGGGCCGACAGGCGGCGGCTTTCTTT.

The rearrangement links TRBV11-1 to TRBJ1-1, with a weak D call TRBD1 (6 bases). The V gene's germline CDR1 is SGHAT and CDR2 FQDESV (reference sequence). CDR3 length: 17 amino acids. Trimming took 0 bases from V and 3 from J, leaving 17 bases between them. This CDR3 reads CASSLAEGGGLYTEAFF. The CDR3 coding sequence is TGTGCCAGCAGCTTAGCGGAGGGGGGCGGGCTCTACACTGAAGCTTTCTTT.

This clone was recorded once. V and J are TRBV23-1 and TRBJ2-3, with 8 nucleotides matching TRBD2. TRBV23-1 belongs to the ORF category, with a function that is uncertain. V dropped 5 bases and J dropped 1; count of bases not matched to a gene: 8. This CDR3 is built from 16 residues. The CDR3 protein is CASSTSGGSGTDTQYF. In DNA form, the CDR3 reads TGCGCCAGCAGTACCTCGGGAGGGAGTGGCACAGATACGCAGTATTTT.

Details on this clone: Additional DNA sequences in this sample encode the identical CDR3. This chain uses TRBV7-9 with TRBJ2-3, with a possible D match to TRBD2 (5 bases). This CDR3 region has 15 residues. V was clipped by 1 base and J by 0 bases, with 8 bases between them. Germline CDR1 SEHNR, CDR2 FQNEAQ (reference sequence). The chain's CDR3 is CASSLDGVSTDTQYF. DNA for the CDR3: TGTGCCAGCAGCTTAGACGGGGTCAGCACAGATACGCAGTATTTT.

The CDR3 loop reads CASSSSPRSSGRAAGELFF. The CDR3 bases are TGTGCCAGCAGCTCCTCTCCTAGATCTAGCGGGAGGGCGGCCGGGGAGCTGTTTTTT. The J gene is TRBJ2-2, the V gene TRBV11-2, with 12 bases lining up with TRBD2. The germline V gene encodes CDR1 SGHAT and CDR2 FQNNGV. Trimming took 4 bases from V and 6 from J; bases not matched to a gene: 15. The CDR3 runs 19 residues.

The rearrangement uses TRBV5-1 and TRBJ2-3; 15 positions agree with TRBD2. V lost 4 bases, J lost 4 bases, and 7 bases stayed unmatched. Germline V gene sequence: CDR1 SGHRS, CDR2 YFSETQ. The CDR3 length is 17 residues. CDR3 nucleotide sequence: TGCGCCAGCAGCGTGGGACTAGCGGGAGGTCCGGCAGATACGCAGTATTTT. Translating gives CASSVGLAGGPADTQYF. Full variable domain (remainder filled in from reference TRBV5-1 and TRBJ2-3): KAGVTQTPRYLIKTRGQQVTLSCSPISGHRSVSWYQQTPGQGLQFLFEYFSETQRNKGNFPGRFSGRQFSNSRSEMNVSTLELGDSALYLCASSVGLAGGPADTQYFGPGTRLTVL.

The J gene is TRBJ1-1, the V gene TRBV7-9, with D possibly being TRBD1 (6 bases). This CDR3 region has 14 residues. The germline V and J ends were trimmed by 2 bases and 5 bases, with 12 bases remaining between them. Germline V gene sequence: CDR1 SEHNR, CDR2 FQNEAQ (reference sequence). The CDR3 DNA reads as TGTGCCAGCAGCTTAAGGTCAGGGGTTACTGAAGCTTTCTTT. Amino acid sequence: CASSLRSGVTEAFF.

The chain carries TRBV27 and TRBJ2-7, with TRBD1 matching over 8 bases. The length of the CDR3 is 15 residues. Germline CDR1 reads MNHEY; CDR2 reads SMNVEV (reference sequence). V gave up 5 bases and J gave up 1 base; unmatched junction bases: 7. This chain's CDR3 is CASSRAGTGSYEQYF. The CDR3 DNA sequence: TGTGCCAGCAGTAGAGCCGGGACAGGATCCTACGAGCAGTACTTC.

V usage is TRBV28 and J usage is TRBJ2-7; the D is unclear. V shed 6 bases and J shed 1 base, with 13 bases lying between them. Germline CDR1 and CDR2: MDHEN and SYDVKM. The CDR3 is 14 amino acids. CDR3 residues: CASRLDGLSYEQYF. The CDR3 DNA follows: TGTGCCAGCAGACTGGACGGCTTATCCTACGAGCAGTACTTC.

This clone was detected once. CDR3 DNA sequence: TGTGCCAGCAGGCATGGGCTAGCTTCCGAAGATACGCAGTATTTT. It codes for CASRHGLASEDTQYF. V usage is TRBV11-1 and J usage is TRBJ2-3, with D maybe TRBD2 (5 bases). From germline, CDR1 is SGHAT and CDR2 FQDESV (reference sequence). Between the trimmed V and J ends, which lost 6 bases and 5 bases, there was a span of 18 bases. The CDR3 runs 15 residues.

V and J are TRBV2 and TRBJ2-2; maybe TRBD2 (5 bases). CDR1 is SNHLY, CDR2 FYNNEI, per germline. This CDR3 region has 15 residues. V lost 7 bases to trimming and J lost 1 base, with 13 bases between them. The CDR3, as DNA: TGTGCCAGCACCCTGAGTGGGAGGAACACCGGGGAGCTGTTTTTT. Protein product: CASTLSGRNTGELFF. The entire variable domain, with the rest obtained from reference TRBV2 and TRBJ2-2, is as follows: EPEVTQTPSHQVTQMGQEVILRCVPISNHLYFYWYRQILGQKVEFLVSFYNNEISEKSEIFDDQFSVERPDGSNFTLKIRSTKLEDSAMYFCASTLSGRNTGELFFGEGSRLTVL.

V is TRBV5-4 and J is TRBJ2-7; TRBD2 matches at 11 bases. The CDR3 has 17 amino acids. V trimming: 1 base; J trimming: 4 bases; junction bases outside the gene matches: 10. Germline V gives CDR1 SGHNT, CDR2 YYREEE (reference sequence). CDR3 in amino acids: CASSLILAGDLKYEQYF. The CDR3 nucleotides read TGTGCCAGCAGCTTGATACTAGCGGGAGATCTTAAGTACGAGCAGTACTTC. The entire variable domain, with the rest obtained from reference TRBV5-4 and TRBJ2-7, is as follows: ETGVTQSPTHLIKTRGQQVTLRCSSQSGHNTVSWYQQALGQGPQFIFQYYREEENGRGNFPPRFSGLQFPNYSSELNVNALELDDSALYLCASSLILAGDLKYEQYFGPGTRLTVT.

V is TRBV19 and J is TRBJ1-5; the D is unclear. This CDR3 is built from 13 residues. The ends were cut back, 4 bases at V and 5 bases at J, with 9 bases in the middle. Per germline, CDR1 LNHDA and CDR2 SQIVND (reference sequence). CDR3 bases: TGTGCCAGTAGTAGAGGAAGCTATCAGCCCCAGCATTTT. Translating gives CASSRGSYQPQHF. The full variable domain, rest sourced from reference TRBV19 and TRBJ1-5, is DGGITQSPKYLFRKEGQNVTLSCEQNLNHDAMYWYRQDPGQGLRLIYYSQIVNDFQKGDIAEGYSVSREKKESFPLTVTSAQKNPTAFYLCASSRGSYQPQHFGDGTRLSIL.

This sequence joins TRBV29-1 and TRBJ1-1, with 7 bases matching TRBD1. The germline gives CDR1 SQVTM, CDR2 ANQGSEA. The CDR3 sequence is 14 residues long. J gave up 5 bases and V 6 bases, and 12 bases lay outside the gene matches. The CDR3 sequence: CSVGPTGVRTEAFF. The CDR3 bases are TGCAGCGTCGGTCCCACAGGGGTAAGGACTGAAGCTTTCTTT.

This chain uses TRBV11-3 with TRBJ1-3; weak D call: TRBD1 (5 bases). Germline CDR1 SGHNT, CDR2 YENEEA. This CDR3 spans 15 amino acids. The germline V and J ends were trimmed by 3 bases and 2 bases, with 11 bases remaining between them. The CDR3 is CASSFGGSAGNTIYF. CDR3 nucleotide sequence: TGTGCCAGCAGCTTCGGGGGATCTGCTGGAAACACCATATATTTT.

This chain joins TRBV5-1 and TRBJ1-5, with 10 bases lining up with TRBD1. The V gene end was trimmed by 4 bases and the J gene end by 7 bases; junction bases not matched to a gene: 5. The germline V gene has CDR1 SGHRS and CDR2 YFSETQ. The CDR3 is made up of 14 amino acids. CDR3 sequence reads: CASSTGQGGQPQHF. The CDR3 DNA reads TGCGCCAGCAGCACCGGACAGGGGGGACAGCCCCAGCATTTT.

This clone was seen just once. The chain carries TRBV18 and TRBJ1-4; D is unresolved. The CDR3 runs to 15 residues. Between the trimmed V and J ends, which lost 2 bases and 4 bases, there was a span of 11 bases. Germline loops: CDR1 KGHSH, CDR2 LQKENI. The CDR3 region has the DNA TGTGCCAGCTCACCATCGGGGAACTATAATGAAAAACTGTTTTTT. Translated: CASSPSGNYNEKLFF. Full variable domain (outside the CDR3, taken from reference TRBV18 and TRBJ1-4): NAGVMQNPRHLVRRRGQEARLRCSPMKGHSHVYWYRQLPEEGLKFMVYLQKENIIDESGMPKERFSAEFPKEGPSILRIQQVVRGDSAAYFCASSPSGNYNEKLFFGSGTQLSVL.

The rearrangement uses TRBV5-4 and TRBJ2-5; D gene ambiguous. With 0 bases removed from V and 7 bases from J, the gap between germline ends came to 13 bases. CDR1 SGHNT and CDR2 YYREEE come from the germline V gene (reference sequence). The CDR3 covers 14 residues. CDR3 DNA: TGTGCCAGCAGCTTGGAGGGCGGCCCGTGGACCCAGTACTTC. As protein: CASSLEGGPWTQYF.

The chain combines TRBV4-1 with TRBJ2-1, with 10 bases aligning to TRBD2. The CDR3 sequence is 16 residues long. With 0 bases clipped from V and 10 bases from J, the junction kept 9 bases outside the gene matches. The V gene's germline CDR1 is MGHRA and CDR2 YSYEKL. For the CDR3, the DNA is TGCGCCAGCAGCCAAGAACGACTAGCGGGCCCGGGGGAGCAGTTCTTC. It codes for CASSQERLAGPGEQFF.

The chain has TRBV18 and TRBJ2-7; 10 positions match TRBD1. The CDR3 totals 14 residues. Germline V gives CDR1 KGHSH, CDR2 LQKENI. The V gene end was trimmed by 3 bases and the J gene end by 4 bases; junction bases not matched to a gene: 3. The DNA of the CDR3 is TGTGCCAGCTCACCTGACAGGGGGCAGTACGAGCAGTACTTC. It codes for CASSPDRGQYEQYF.

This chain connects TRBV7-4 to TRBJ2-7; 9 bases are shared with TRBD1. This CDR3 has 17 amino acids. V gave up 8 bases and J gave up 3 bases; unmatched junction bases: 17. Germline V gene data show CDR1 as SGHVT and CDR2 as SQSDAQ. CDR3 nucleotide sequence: TGTGCCAGCTTCTCCGGGACAGGGTGGACTATTAGCTACGAGCAGTACTTC. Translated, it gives CASFSGTGWTISYEQYF.

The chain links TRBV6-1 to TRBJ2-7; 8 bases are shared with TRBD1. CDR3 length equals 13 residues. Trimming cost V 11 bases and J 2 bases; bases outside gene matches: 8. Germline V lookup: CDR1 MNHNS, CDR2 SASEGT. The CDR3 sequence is CAVDRTGTYEQYF. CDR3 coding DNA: TGTGCCGTGGACCGGACAGGGACCTACGAGCAGTACTTC.

This CDR3 is CASSWGWGQGTDTQYF. Here the CDR3 DNA reads TGTGCCAGCAGCTGGGGGTGGGGACAAGGCACAGATACGCAGTATTTT. This chain links TRBV5-4 with TRBJ2-3; D perhaps matches TRBD1 (6 bases). V was cut by 3 bases and J by 1 base, with 15 bases left in between. The CDR3 is made up of 16 amino acids. Germline CDR1 SGHNT, CDR2 YYREEE (reference sequence).

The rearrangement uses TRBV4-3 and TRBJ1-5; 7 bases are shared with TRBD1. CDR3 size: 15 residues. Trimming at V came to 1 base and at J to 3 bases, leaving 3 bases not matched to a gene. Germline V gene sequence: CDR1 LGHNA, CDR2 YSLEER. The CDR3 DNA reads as TGCGCCAGCAGCCAAGGACAGGGCTACAATCAGCCCCAGCATTTT. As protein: CASSQGQGYNQPQHF.

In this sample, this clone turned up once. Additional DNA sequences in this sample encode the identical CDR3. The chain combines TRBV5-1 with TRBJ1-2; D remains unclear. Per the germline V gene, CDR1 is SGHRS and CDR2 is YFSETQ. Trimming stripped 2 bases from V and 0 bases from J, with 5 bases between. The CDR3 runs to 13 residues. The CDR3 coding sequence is TGCGCCAGCAGCTTAGGGACTAACTATGGCTACACCTTC. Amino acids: CASSLGTNYGYTF.

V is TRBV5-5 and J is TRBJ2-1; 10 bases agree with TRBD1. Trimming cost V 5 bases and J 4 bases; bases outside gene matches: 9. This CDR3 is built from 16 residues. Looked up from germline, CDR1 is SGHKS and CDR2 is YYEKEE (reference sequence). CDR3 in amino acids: CASREDRGRVYNEQFF. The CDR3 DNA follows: TGTGCCAGCAGGGAAGACAGGGGGCGTGTGTACAATGAGCAGTTCTTC.

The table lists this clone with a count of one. The CDR3 DNA reads TGTGCCACCAGCAGAGAAGGGCTAGCGGAGTTTAGCTCCTACGAGCAGTACTTC. Translating it yields CATSREGLAEFSSYEQYF. This chain joins TRBV15 and TRBJ2-7, with 7 bases that match TRBD2. The CDR3 has 18 residues. CDR1 and CDR2 (germline): LNHNV, YYDKDF (reference sequence). The J segment lost 0 bases and the V segment lost 0 bases, leaving 11 bases of the junction unmatched. The whole variable domain, filled in from reference TRBV15 and TRBJ2-7, reads DAMVIQNPRYQVTQFGKPVTLSCSQTLNHNVMYWYQQKSSQAPKLLFHYYDKDFNNEADTPDNFQSRRPNTSFCFLDIRSPGLGDTAMYLCATSREGLAEFSSYEQYFGPGTRLTVT.

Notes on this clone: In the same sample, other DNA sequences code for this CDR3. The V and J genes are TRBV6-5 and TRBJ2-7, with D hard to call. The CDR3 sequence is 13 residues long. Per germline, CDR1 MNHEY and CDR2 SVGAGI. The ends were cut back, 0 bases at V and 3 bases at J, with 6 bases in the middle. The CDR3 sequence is CASSYSGFYEQYF. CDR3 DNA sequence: TGTGCCAGCAGTTACTCGGGGTTCTACGAGCAGTACTTC.

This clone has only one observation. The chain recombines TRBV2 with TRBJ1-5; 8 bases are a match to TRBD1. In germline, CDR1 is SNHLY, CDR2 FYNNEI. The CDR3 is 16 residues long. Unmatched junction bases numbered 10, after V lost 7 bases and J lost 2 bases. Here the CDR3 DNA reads TGTGCCAGCACAGGGGGCGTAGTCGGGGGCAATCAGCCCCAGCATTTT. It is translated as CASTGGVVGGNQPQHF.

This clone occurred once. The CDR3 DNA follows: TGTGCCACTTCCCTAGGAGGTGGCTACACCTTC. The encoded protein is CATSLGGGYTF. The chain couples TRBV6-5 to TRBJ1-2, with unresolved D. V dropped 10 bases and J dropped 7 bases, with 13 bases sitting between them. The V gene's germline CDR1 is MNHEY and CDR2 SVGAGI. The CDR3 extends over 11 amino acids.

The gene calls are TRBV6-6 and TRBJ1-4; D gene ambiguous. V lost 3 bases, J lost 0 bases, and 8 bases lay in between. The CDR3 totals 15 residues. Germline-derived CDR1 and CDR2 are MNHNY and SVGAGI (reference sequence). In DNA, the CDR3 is TGTGCCAGCAGTTATTTAGTTGCAACTAATGAAAAACTGTTTTTT. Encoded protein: CASSYLVATNEKLFF.

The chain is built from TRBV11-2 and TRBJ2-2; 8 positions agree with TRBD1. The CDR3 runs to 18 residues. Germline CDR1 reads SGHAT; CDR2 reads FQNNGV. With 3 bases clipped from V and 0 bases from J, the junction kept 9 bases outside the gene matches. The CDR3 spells CASSFTDRARSNTGELFF. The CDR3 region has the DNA TGTGCCAGCAGCTTCACGGACAGGGCTCGATCGAACACCGGGGAGCTGTTTTTT.